The entry that follows covers one TCR beta chain sequence. The antigen this receptor binds is unknown. The record has no base qualities; no much larger clone is one base away. These data come from a study of CD4+ T cells in melanoma (dated 2022 in TCRdb). Some background on the complete study: Neoantigen-specific CD4+ T cells in human melanoma were investigated in the study.

Donors were patients with melanoma. The library was made by the immunoSEQ multiplex PCR assay. The immuneACCESS repertoire file appears here via TCRdb, limited to in-frame rearrangements. These files lack a portion of the clones; in checked studies, under half of the deficit traces to unresolved V genes, and the cause of the others is not known. The sample table contains more than 6,000 clones; only one count was recorded for approximately 70% of them. Roughly 23% of the sample comes from the top ten. In the germline V gene, CDR1 corresponds to MDHEN and CDR2 to SYDVKM. The junction shows trimming of 5 bases on V and 2 bases on J, plus 21 bases between the germline ends. Counted from cysteine to phenylalanine, this CDR3 has 17 amino acids. This entry keeps only the CDR3 DNA: 51 bases, framed from base 1. Study-wide findings and limitations: According to the report, neoantigen-specific CD4+ T cells in melanoma displayed diverse differentiation states. Neoantigen-specific CD4+ T cells were reported to be correlated with the function of CD8+ T cells, macrophages and B cells.

This TCR was sampled from a human donor with melanoma. The sample was cells from a culture (not recorded whether cultured in vitro). Recombination linked TRBV28 to TRBJ1-1; no D gene call is confident. CDR3 sequence: CASSPGGFWAGNTEAFF. The nucleotide sequence reads TGTGCCAGCAGTCCGGGTGGTTTCTGGGCGGGCAACACTGAAGCTTTCTTT.